The 5 T cell receptor beta chains reported below all come from one sample, sequenced in a study of T cell responses to AZD1222 COVID-19 vaccine. Assay: immunoSEQ multiplex PCR; the TCRdb copy retains only in-frame clones and omits some. In the table there are around 130,000 clones, just over 85% of which are singletons. This specimen was peripheral blood, taken on day 0 of AZD1222 vaccination. The receptors come from an adult in good health.

V and J are TRBV27 and TRBJ1-2, with D tentatively TRBD1 (5 bases). Trimming removed 5 bases from V and 5 bases from J, with 15 bases in between. Germline-derived CDR1 and CDR2 are MNHEY and SMNVEV (reference sequence). The CDR3 runs 14 residues. The CDR3 loop is CASSPRQGMYGYTF. The CDR3 region has the DNA TGTGCCAGCAGTCCTCGCCAGGGAATGTATGGCTACACCTTC.

The V and J genes are TRBV2 and TRBJ1-5; possibly TRBD1 for D (6 bases). This CDR3 comprises 17 residues. The V end was cut by 7 bases, the J end by 0 bases, with 19 bases between. Germline CDR1 and CDR2: SNHLY and FYNNEI. CDR3 residues: CASTRQTGGYSNQPQHF. The CDR3 region has the DNA TGTGCCAGCACGCGACAGACAGGCGGTTATAGCAATCAGCCCCAGCATTTT.

The J gene is TRBJ2-5, the V gene TRBV7-2; the D gene could be TRBD1 or TRBD2 (5 bases each). The V end was cut by 5 bases, the J end by 5 bases, with 12 bases between. Germline V gives CDR1 SGHTA, CDR2 FQGNSA. The CDR3 consists of 13 residues. The CDR3 protein is CASSHRGVETQYF. CDR3 sequence (DNA): TGTGCCAGCAGCCATAGGGGAGTGGAGACCCAGTACTTC.

CDR3 sequence reads: CASSRSSGMNTGELFF. The DNA for the CDR3 is TGCGCCAGCAGCCGGTCCAGCGGTATGAACACCGGGGAGCTGTTTTTT. The genes are TRBV4-3 and TRBJ2-2; D possibly corresponds to TRBD2 (5 bases). Germline V lookup: CDR1 LGHNA, CDR2 YSLEER. The V and J ends lost 4 bases and 1 base respectively, with 13 bases between them. This CDR3 region has 16 residues.

A few counts support this clone. This rearrangement joins TRBV27 to TRBJ2-7, with D possibly matching TRBD2 (6 bases). The V gene lost 3 bases and the J gene lost 5 bases, with 17 bases spanning the gap. In germline, CDR1 is MNHEY, CDR2 SMNVEV (reference sequence). The CDR3 is 15 amino acids. CDR3 DNA sequence: TGTGCCAGCAGTTTGAACGGGGAGGAGAGGAACGAGCAGTACTTC. This translates into CASSLNGEERNEQYF.